Listed below are T cell receptor beta chains from one sample, sequenced in a study of blood T cell repertoires in COVID-19. Sequencing used immunoSEQ multiplex PCR; TCRdb keeps in-frame clones, though not all of them. The data show 95,000 to 110,000 clones, with roughly 80% seen just once and about 11% held by the top ten. The sequenced sample was peripheral blood. These receptors came from a human donor in a cohort sampled during active COVID-19. CDR3s include the opening cysteine and the closing phenylalanine or tryptophan. Fields, in order: J gene, V gene, CDR3 protein.

TRBJ1-5	TRBV19	CASSMRGGGGQPQHF
TRBJ2-2	TRBV7-9	CASSRTSGGNTGELFF
TRBJ2-3	TRBV6-4	CASSLAGGPPDTQYF
TRBJ1-3	TRBV7-2	CASSRTGAPADRNTIYF
TRBJ2-1	TRBV5-1	CASSQRDSPFDEQFF
TRBJ1-6	TRBV7-6	CASSLGTGNNSPLHF
TRBJ2-3	TRBV19	CASSMKVRSSTDTQYF
TRBJ2-1	TRBV5-5	CASSARTGIYNEQFF
TRBJ2-7	TRBV7-9	CASSLGGAGTGNYEQYF
TRBJ2-1	TRBV5-8	CASARMLGGGASYNEQFF
TRBJ2-1	TRBV7-6	CASSLAGSGNEQFF
TRBJ2-7	TRBV11-2	CASSSDRGDEQYF